The 27 T cell receptor beta chains below come from one sample, sequenced in a study of T cell responses to AZD1222 COVID-19 vaccine (dated by TCRdb to the early 2020s). What this sample's time point label stands for: baseline before first vaccination. The library came from the immunoSEQ multiplex PCR assay. The clones in this table, taken by TCRdb from immuneACCESS, are in-frame only. Not every clone is retained; where verified, under half of the shortfall comes from an unresolved V gene, and the cause of the rest is unknown. The sample profile shows about 110,000 clones; about 80% of them were found once. The ten most abundant clones make up around a tenth of the sample. The sample here was peripheral blood, taken on day 0 of AZD1222 vaccination. These receptors all stem from an adult in good health.

V gene TRBV2 combines with J gene TRBJ2-5; D unclear. Trimming removed 0 bases at V and 5 bases at J, with 7 bases between. The CDR3 runs 13 residues. The germline CDR1 and CDR2 sequences are SNHLY and FYNNEI. In nucleotides, the CDR3 is TGTGCCAGCAGTGAAGCAAAAGTCGAGACCCAGTACTTC. Its protein is CASSEAKVETQYF. Full variable domain (outside the CDR3, taken from reference TRBV2 and TRBJ2-5): EPEVTQTPSHQVTQMGQEVILRCVPISNHLYFYWYRQILGQKVEFLVSFYNNEISEKSEIFDDQFSVERPDGSNFTLKIRSTKLEDSAMYFCASSEAKVETQYFGPGTRLLVL.

The chain recombines TRBV5-4 with TRBJ2-7; 7 bases are shared with TRBD2. CDR1 is SGHNT and CDR2 is YYREEE in the germline V gene (reference sequence). The CDR3 consists of 16 residues. Unmatched junction bases numbered 12, after V lost 3 bases and J lost 3 bases. The CDR3 nucleotides read TGTGCCAGCAGCTGGGGAGGGACCCGGTTTGTCTACGAGCAGTACTTC. This encodes CASSWGGTRFVYEQYF. Using reference TRBV5-4 and TRBJ2-7 for the parts outside the CDR3, the full variable domain is ETGVTQSPTHLIKTRGQQVTLRCSSQSGHNTVSWYQQALGQGPQFIFQYYREEENGRGNFPPRFSGLQFPNYSSELNVNALELDDSALYLCASSWGGTRFVYEQYFGPGTRLTVT.

This clone was observed a handful of times. The rearrangement links TRBV27 to TRBJ1-5; D unclear. Trimming took off 5 bases at V and 6 bases at J, with 17 bases between the two ends. CDR1 is MNHEY, CDR2 SMNVEV, per germline (reference sequence). The CDR3 has 15 amino acids. This CDR3 is CASSPLRMDGQPQHF. CDR3 sequence (DNA): TGTGCCAGCAGTCCCCTCCGTATGGACGGTCAGCCCCAGCATTTT.

CDR3 in amino acids: CATSRAVGIEKYYGYTF. The CDR3 DNA is TGTGCCACCAGCAGAGCGGTAGGGATTGAAAAGTACTATGGCTACACCTTC. V gene TRBV15 combines with J gene TRBJ1-2; D is unresolved. Germline V gives CDR1 LNHNV, CDR2 YYDKDF (reference sequence). The CDR3 spans 17 residues. V dropped 1 base and J dropped 3 bases, with 18 bases sitting between them.

This chain joins TRBV29-1 and TRBJ2-5; possibly TRBD2 for D (6 bases). The CDR3 has 13 residues. V was clipped by 2 bases and J by 5 bases, with 12 bases between them. The germline V gene has CDR1 SQVTM and CDR2 ANQGSEA. The CDR3 loop is CSVEWRGAETQYF. For the CDR3, the DNA is TGCAGCGTTGAATGGAGGGGCGCGGAGACCCAGTACTTC.

V gene TRBV2 combines with J gene TRBJ2-3; D uncertain. The CDR3 length is 13 residues. V was cut by 5 bases and J by 0 bases, with 6 bases left in between. Germline CDR1 reads SNHLY; CDR2 reads FYNNEI. CDR3 nucleotide sequence: TGTGCCAGCAGTATGGCTAGCACAGATACGCAGTATTTT. Protein sequence: CASSMASTDTQYF.

The chain couples TRBV28 to TRBJ1-4, with 9 bases aligning to TRBD1. Germline CDR1 MDHEN, CDR2 SYDVKM. CDR3 length equals 16 residues. V lost 3 bases, J lost 4 bases, and 6 bases stayed unmatched. The CDR3 sequence: CASSFPPGQGNEKLFF. DNA of the CDR3: TGTGCCAGCAGTTTCCCCCCGGGACAGGGTAATGAAAAACTGTTTTTT. Supplemented by reference TRBV28 and TRBJ1-4, the full variable domain reads DVKVTQSSRYLVKRTGEKVFLECVQDMDHENMFWYRQDPGLGLRLIYFSYDVKMKEKGDIPEGYSVSREKKERFSLILESASTNQTSMYLCASSFPPGQGNEKLFFGSGTQLSVL.

This rearrangement joins TRBV24-1 to TRBJ2-1, with TRBD2 as a possible D gene (6 bases). The CDR3 extends over 12 amino acids. V dropped 8 bases and J dropped 3 bases, with 7 bases sitting between them. Germline CDR1 and CDR2: KGHDR and SFDVKD. The CDR3 spells CATTGGYNEQFF. CDR3 DNA: TGTGCCACCACCGGGGGCTACAATGAGCAGTTCTTC.

The chain combines TRBV6-1 with TRBJ2-3, with TRBD1 identical over 8 bases. Unmatched junction bases numbered 5, after V lost 2 bases and J lost 1 base. CDR1 and CDR2 (germline): MNHNS, SASEGT. The CDR3 is 16 amino acids. CDR3 in DNA: TGTGCCAGCAGTGAACCCACGGGACAGGGCACAGATACGCAGTATTTT. This translates into CASSEPTGQGTDTQYF.

This clone was observed a few times. V is TRBV18 and J is TRBJ1-5; D is possibly TRBD1 (6 bases). Germline values: CDR1 KGHSH, CDR2 LQKENI. CDR3 length: 16 residues. V was pared by 2 bases and J by 3 bases, with 14 bases between. For the CDR3, the DNA is TGTGCCAGCTCACCATCGGTGCCAGGGGACAATCAGCCCCAGCATTTT. Protein: CASSPSVPGDNQPQHF.

The chain uses TRBV28 and TRBJ1-5; 8 bases agree with TRBD1. The CDR3 consists of 14 residues. Germline V gene data show CDR1 as MDHEN and CDR2 as SYDVKM. V dropped 6 bases and J dropped 6; count of bases not matched to a gene: 7. The CDR3 sequence: CASSPEQGVQPQHF. CDR3 bases: TGTGCCAGCAGCCCTGAACAGGGGGTTCAGCCCCAGCATTTT.

The J gene is TRBJ2-5, the V gene TRBV19, with 10 positions matching TRBD1. CDR3 size: 14 residues. V lost 3 bases to trimming and J lost 5 bases; unmatched junction nucleotides: 3. Per the germline V gene, CDR1 is LNHDA and CDR2 is SQIVND (reference sequence). For the CDR3, the DNA is TGTGCCAGTAGTATGACAGGGGGCGGTGAGACCCAGTACTTC. Protein sequence: CASSMTGGGETQYF.

The chain recombines TRBV27 with TRBJ1-6, with D uncertain. V was clipped by 2 bases and J by 2 bases, with 16 bases between them. Germline V CDR1 and CDR2: MNHEY, SMNVEV (reference sequence). The CDR3 runs to 18 residues. The CDR3 spells CASSLLTSPPPYNSPLHF. The CDR3 DNA reads TGTGCCAGCAGTTTACTGACATCCCCTCCCCCCTATAATTCACCCCTCCACTTT.

V gene TRBV4-1 combines with J gene TRBJ2-2; TRBD2 aligns across 7 bases. The CDR3 has 17 amino acids. CDR1 is MGHRA, CDR2 YSYEKL, per germline. With V trimmed by 2 bases and J by 5 bases, 11 bases remained unmatched. CDR3: CASSQKAAGVGTGELFF. The CDR3 nucleotides read TGCGCCAGCAGCCAAAAAGCCGCGGGAGTGGGGACCGGGGAGCTGTTTTTT.

As for this clone: Germline is not matched at one junction end, which may reflect a read error. V and J are TRBV11-2 and TRBJ1-1; D call uncertain. This CDR3 contains 13 residues. Looked up from germline, CDR1 is SGHAT and CDR2 is FQNNGV. This chain's CDR3 is CASSVDWNTEAFF. The CDR3 region has the DNA TGTGCCAGCAGCGTAGACTGGAACACTGAAGCTTTCTTT.

V gene TRBV18 combines with J gene TRBJ2-1; 7 bases line up with TRBD2. The CDR3 length is 16 residues. J gave up 3 bases and V 1 base, and 6 bases lay outside the gene matches. Germline lookup yields CDR1 KGHSH and CDR2 LQKENI. The CDR3 here is CASSPREGVVYNEQFF. The CDR3 bases are TGTGCCAGCTCACCACGGGAGGGAGTAGTCTACAATGAGCAGTTCTTC.

The rearrangement uses TRBV27 and TRBJ2-5, with 11 bases fitting TRBD2. After removal of 3 bases from V and 5 bases from J, the junction contained 8 bases not matched to a gene. In germline, CDR1 is MNHEY, CDR2 SMNVEV (reference sequence). The CDR3 totals 16 residues. For the CDR3, the DNA is TGTGCCAGCAGTTTCACTAGCGGGAGAGGTTATGAGACCCAGTACTTC. This codes for CASSFTSGRGYETQYF.

The chain employs TRBV3-1 (or the pseudogene TRBV3-2) and TRBJ1-2; D gene ambiguous. The CDR3 runs to 14 residues. CDR1 and CDR2 (germline): LGHDT, YNNKEL (reference sequence). V was trimmed by 0 bases and J by 6 bases, leaving 11 bases between them. This CDR3 is CASSQDSRKDGYTF. In DNA form, the CDR3 reads TGTGCCAGCAGCCAAGATAGCCGGAAAGATGGCTACACCTTC.

With regard to this clone: One end of the junction is discordant with germline, which a read error may explain. The rearrangement uses TRBV5-4 and TRBJ2-5, with 8 bases lining up with TRBD1. In germline, CDR1 is SGHNT, CDR2 YYREEE (reference sequence). This CDR3 is 14 amino acids long. The CDR3 reads CASSPIPLRDRMNF. The CDR3 coding sequence is TGTGCCAGCAGCCCCATACCCCTTCGGGACAGGATGAACTTC.

The chain couples TRBV4-3 to TRBJ1-5; D might be TRBD1 (6 bases). Germline lookup yields CDR1 LGHNA and CDR2 YSLEER. V lost 4 bases and J lost 1, with 17 bases in between. This CDR3 region has 17 residues. CDR3 in DNA: TGCGCCAGCAGCCCGCGACCCCTCAGGGGAAGCAATCAGCCCCAGCATTTT. Translated, it gives CASSPRPLRGSNQPQHF.

This chain uses TRBV12-5 with TRBJ1-2; a possible D gene is TRBD1 (6 bases). V was cut by 2 bases and J by 4 bases, with 17 bases left in between. Looked up from germline, CDR1 is LGHNT and CDR2 is FRNRAP. The CDR3 runs 16 residues. The CDR3 coding sequence is TGTGCTAGTGGTTTGCTGAGTAAAGGGGGTCGCTATGGCTACACCTTC. Translating gives CASGLLSKGGRYGYTF.

The rearrangement links TRBV28 to TRBJ2-2, with 8 bases lining up with TRBD2. Unmatched junction bases numbered 2, after V lost 6 bases and J lost 2 bases. Per germline, CDR1 MDHEN and CDR2 SYDVKM. CDR3 size: 14 residues. The CDR3 coding sequence is TGTGCCAGCAGAGGGACTAGTAACACCGGGGAGCTGTTTTTT. Its translation is CASRGTSNTGELFF.

The chain is built from TRBV30 and TRBJ1-4; D call uncertain. Looked up from germline, CDR1 is GTSNPN and CDR2 is SVGIG (reference sequence). The CDR3 runs to 11 residues. V lost 0 bases and J lost 8, with 4 bases in between. This chain's CDR3 is CAWSVREKLFF. CDR3 in DNA: TGTGCCTGGAGTGTTCGAGAAAAACTGTTTTTT.

The V gene is TRBV6-5, the J gene TRBJ1-6; D unresolved. CDR3 length: 14 residues. The V gene lost 0 bases and the J gene lost 6 bases, with 6 bases spanning the gap. CDR1 and CDR2 from the germline V gene are MNHEY and SVGAGI. CDR3 nucleotides: TGTGCCAGCAGTTACTCGCGCGGTAATTCACCCCTCCACTTT. Translated, it gives CASSYSRGNSPLHF.

The sample holds one count of this clone. The genes are TRBV19 and TRBJ2-7; D is tentatively TRBD1 or TRBD2 (5 bases each). This CDR3 contains 14 residues. Germline lookup yields CDR1 LNHDA and CDR2 SQIVND (reference sequence). The ends were cut back, 5 bases at V and 1 base at J, with 12 bases in the middle. The CDR3 sequence is CASSPGTYSYEQYF. DNA for the CDR3: TGTGCCAGTAGTCCCGGGACCTATTCCTACGAGCAGTACTTC.

This clone was detected a few times. The chain recombines TRBV6-6 with TRBJ1-2; 7 bases fit TRBD1. V was pared by 5 bases and J by 4 bases, with 4 bases of the junction left unmatched. The germline CDR1 and CDR2 sequences are MNHNY and SVGAGI (reference sequence). This CDR3 region has 13 residues. CDR3: CASSQTGRYGYTF. CDR3 bases: TGTGCCAGCAGTCAGACAGGGCGCTATGGCTACACCTTC.

For this clone: Mismatch with germline at one junction end may stem from a read error. The V call is TRBV7-7, the J call TRBJ2-1; the D gene is possibly TRBD1 (6 bases). The V gene's germline CDR1 is SSHAT and CDR2 FNYEAQ (reference sequence). The CDR3 has 14 amino acids. The CDR3 DNA reads as TGTGCTAGCAGCTCTCAGGCTAGAGGGGGTGAGCAGTTCTTC. Protein: CASSSQARGGEQFF.